Shown below are 18 T cell receptor beta chains from a single sample sequenced in a study of molecular identifiers for immune sequencing clone quantification. TCRdb used MiXCR to reprocess the PCR reads, holding one entry per CDR3 protein. The sample shows 50,000 or so distinct CDR3 sequences, roughly a quarter of them seen only once. Sequencing input: naive CD8+ T cells from blood, with Jurkat cell RNA spiked in. The subset: FACS-sorted CD8+CD4-CCR7+CD45RA+ naive T cells. All receptors come from a human donor in good health. Some libraries in this study had Jurkat cell RNA spiked in.

The table lists this clonotype with many counts. J is TRBJ2-1 and V is TRBV9; no reliable D call. This CDR3 contains 14 residues. Trimming shortened V by 5 bases and J by 0 bases, and 9 bases separated the two germline ends. Germline loops: CDR1 SGDLS, CDR2 YYNGEE. The CDR3 reads CASSKRNSYNEQFF. The CDR3 region has the DNA TGTGCCAGCAGTAAGCGCAACTCCTACAATGAGCAGTTCTTC. The variable domain in full, completed from reference TRBV9 and TRBJ2-1, reads DSGVTQTPKHLITATGQRVTLRCSPRSGDLSVYWYQQSLDQGLQFLIQYYNGEERAKGNILERFSAQQFPDLHSELNLSSLELGDSALYFCASSKRNSYNEQFFGPGTRLTVL.

This clonotype showed up many times. The V call is TRBV29-1, the J call TRBJ1-2, with TRBD1 identical over 7 bases. This CDR3 is 15 amino acids long. V lost 0 bases, J lost 4 bases, and 8 bases stayed unmatched. Germline CDR1 SQVTM, CDR2 ANQGSEA. CDR3 sequence (DNA): TGCAGCGTTGAAGATCCCGGACAGGCAAGCTATGGCTACACCTTC. The encoded protein is CSVEDPGQASYGYTF.

Details on this clonotype: This may be a read error, as it is one base from a much larger clone. The chain has TRBV20-1 and TRBJ2-1; D is unclear. CDR3 length equals 17 residues. Trimming pared 1 base from V and 0 bases from J, leaving 16 bases between. From germline, CDR1 is DFQATT and CDR2 SNEGSKA (reference sequence). CDR3 DNA: TGCAGTGCTAGAGCGCCCCAAGCTGCGCGCTCCTACAATGAGCAGTTCTTC. Translated: CSARAPQAARSYNEQFF.

The chain is built from TRBV7-9 and TRBJ2-7; 10 nucleotides agree with TRBD1. The CDR3 contains 16 residues. CDR1 SEHNR and CDR2 FQNEAQ come from the germline V gene (reference sequence). With 1 base clipped from V and 5 bases from J, the junction kept 8 bases outside the gene matches. The CDR3: CASSLGGTGAPDEQYF. In nucleotides, the CDR3 is TGTGCCAGCAGCTTAGGTGGGACAGGGGCCCCCGACGAGCAGTACTTC.

A few counts support this clonotype. The rearrangement links TRBV12-5 to TRBJ2-1, with 8 bases matching TRBD2. The CDR3 length is 17 residues. The V gene's germline CDR1 is LGHNT and CDR2 FRNRAP. V was clipped by 2 bases and J by 7 bases; unmatched bases: 13. In DNA, the CDR3 is TGTGCTAGTGGTTTGTCCCCGGGGGGGGGCCTTCCAAATGAGCAGTTCTTC. As protein: CASGLSPGGGLPNEQFF.

As regards this clonotype: With a much larger clone just one base away, this may be a read error. The chain is built from TRBV12-3 or TRBV12-4 and TRBJ2-5, with TRBD1 identical over 8 bases. The CDR3 is 17 amino acids. After removal of 5 bases from V and 5 bases from J, the junction contained 16 bases not matched to a gene. CDR3: CASSPRTLTGAGETQYF. CDR3 DNA sequence: TGTGCCAGCAGTCCGAGAACTTTGACAGGGGCTGGGGAGACCCAGTACTTC.

This clonotype appeared many times. The rearrangement links TRBV6-5 to TRBJ2-7, with D possibly TRBD2 on 5 matching bases. Germline V gene lookup returns CDR1 MNHEY and CDR2 SVGAGI. This CDR3 is 12 amino acids long. V was pared by 5 bases and J by 7 bases, with 12 bases between. CDR3 DNA: TGTGCCAGCAGTCCCTCGGGGTGGGAGCAGTACTTC. Protein: CASSPSGWEQYF.

Only a few counts were recorded for this clonotype. This chain uses TRBV7-9 with TRBJ2-7, with unresolved D. Germline V gene sequence: CDR1 SEHNR, CDR2 FQNEAQ (reference sequence). The CDR3 is made up of 14 amino acids. V lost 0 bases to trimming and J lost 3 bases, with 9 bases between them. DNA for the CDR3: TGTGCCAGCAGCTTAGCAGCAACTAACTACGAGCAGTACTTC. Its protein is CASSLAATNYEQYF.

This clonotype occurred many times. The V gene is TRBV7-6, the J gene TRBJ2-7; 7 bases map to TRBD2. V shed 5 bases and J 2 bases; nucleotides not matched to a gene: 6. CDR3 length: 14 amino acids. Germline-derived CDR1 and CDR2 are SGHVS and FNYEAQ. This CDR3 reads CASSQAGTAYEQYF. The CDR3 DNA is TGTGCCAGCAGCCAAGCGGGAACCGCCTACGAGCAGTACTTC. The complete variable domain, with remaining parts taken from reference TRBV7-6 and TRBJ2-7, reads GAGVSQSPRYKVTKRGQDVALRCDPISGHVSLYWYRQALGQGPEFLTYFNYEAQQDKSGLPNDRFSAERPEGSISTLTIQRTEQRDSAMYRCASSQAGTAYEQYFGPGTRLTVT.

This clonotype was detected many times. The V and J genes are TRBV29-1 and TRBJ2-4; perhaps TRBD2 as D (6 bases). The CDR3 is made up of 15 amino acids. From germline, CDR1 is SQVTM and CDR2 ANQGSEA. V gave up 7 bases and J gave up 9 bases, with 25 bases separating them. The CDR3 loop is CSATGTPNHVGIQYF. The CDR3 nucleotides read TGCAGCGCAACCGGGACTCCTAATCATGTGGGCATTCAGTACTTC.

This clonotype came up many times. The genes are TRBV7-9 and TRBJ2-5; 7 bases are a match to TRBD2. Germline V gene data show CDR1 as SEHNR and CDR2 as FQNEAQ (reference sequence). V lost 0 bases, J lost 5 bases, and 9 bases stayed unmatched. This CDR3 is 16 amino acids long. CDR3 bases: TGTGCCAGCAGCTTAGCGTACGGGGGGTACGTCGAGACCCAGTACTTC. Translation: CASSLAYGGYVETQYF.

As concerns this clonotype: A read error is possible here, since a much larger clone lies one base away. The gene calls are TRBV12-3 or TRBV12-4 and TRBJ2-1; 7 bases fit TRBD1. There are 13 residues in the CDR3. In DNA, the CDR3 is TGTGCCAGCAAACACAGGGGATACAATGAGCAGCTCTTC. Translation: CASKHRGYNEQLF.

This clonotype was observed at least ten times. V gene TRBV6-5 combines with J gene TRBJ2-5; D gene unclear. V shed 2 bases and J shed 5 bases, with 9 bases lying between them. Germline CDR1 is MNHEY and CDR2 is SVGAGI. The CDR3 length is 13 residues. In DNA, the CDR3 is TGTGCCAGCAGTTACAAGGGAACGGAGACCCAGTACTTC. Protein product: CASSYKGTETQYF.

This clonotype was picked up a small number of times. This chain links TRBV3-1 with TRBJ2-3; perhaps TRBD1 as D (6 bases). Germline loops: CDR1 LGHDT, CDR2 YNNKEL (reference sequence). The CDR3 loop spans 18 amino acids. Trimming pared 4 bases from V and 4 bases from J, leaving 24 bases between. CDR3: CASSPGLGASIGSDTQYF. The CDR3 DNA reads as TGTGCCAGCAGCCCAGGCTTGGGGGCTTCGATTGGTTCAGATACGCAGTATTTT.

A single count supports this clonotype. Since a much larger clone is just one base distant, this may be a read error. V and J are TRBV29-1 and TRBJ1-1; D may be TRBD1 (6 bases). The CDR3 totals 13 residues. V gave up 6 bases and J gave up 6 bases, with 17 bases separating them. CDR1 SQVTM and CDR2 ANQGSEA come from the germline V gene. The DNA of the CDR3 is TGCAGCGTGCCGGGACGGGGGCGGGCTGAAGCTTTCTTT. This sequence encodes CSVPGRGRAEAFF. Based on the CDR3 plus reference TRBV29-1 and TRBJ1-1, the full variable domain is SAVISQKPSRDICQRGTSLTIQCQVDSQVTMMFWYRQQPGQSLTLIATANQGSEATYESGFVIDKFPISRPNLTFSTLTVSNMSPEDSSIYLCSVPGRGRAEAFFGQGTRLTVV.

The chain uses TRBV7-9 and TRBJ2-5, with 7 nucleotides matching TRBD2. The CDR3 runs 14 residues. Germline V lookup: CDR1 SEHNR, CDR2 FQNEAQ (reference sequence). V trimming: 5 bases; J trimming: 3 bases; junction bases outside the gene matches: 6. The CDR3 protein is CASSPRLAEETQYF. CDR3 nucleotide sequence: TGTGCCAGCAGCCCGCGACTAGCTGAAGAGACCCAGTACTTC.

This clonotype was recorded many times. This rearrangement joins TRBV4-3 to TRBJ2-1; 8 positions match TRBD2. This CDR3 region has 17 residues. V dropped 3 bases and J dropped 4; count of bases not matched to a gene: 11. CDR1 and CDR2 from the germline V gene are LGHNA and YSLEER. CDR3 region: CASSQKKAGARYNEQFF. The CDR3 DNA reads TGCGCCAGCAGCCAGAAAAAAGCGGGAGCCCGGTACAATGAGCAGTTCTTC.

The sample holds many counts of this clonotype. This chain uses TRBV19 with TRBJ1-2, with TRBD1 as a possible D gene (5 bases). The CDR3 is 12 residues long. V was pared by 4 bases and J by 4 bases, with 7 bases between. Germline-derived CDR1 and CDR2 are LNHDA and SQIVND (reference sequence). The CDR3 region is CASSKDSYGYTF. DNA of the CDR3: TGTGCCAGTAGTAAAGACAGCTATGGCTACACCTTC.